These 18 T cell receptor beta chains were sequenced from one sample in a study of follicular helper T cells after annual influenza vaccination. TCRdb's copy holds only in-frame clones and misses some; the assay was immunoSEQ multiplex PCR. The data contain some 10,000 clones, about 83% of them singletons. Specified time point: 2014-2015 season, 7 days after vaccination. Sample: CXCR5- memory CD4+ T cells sorted from blood, taken 7 days after influenza vaccination. The receptor set was obtained from an adult who received the influenza vaccine.

V is TRBV2 and J is TRBJ2-7; D might be TRBD1 (6 bases). CDR3 length equals 13 residues. Per germline, CDR1 SNHLY and CDR2 FYNNEI. The V end lost 8 bases, the J end lost 5 bases, and 16 bases lay between the germline ends. DNA for the CDR3: TGTGCCAGCCACCCGCAGGGGCTGGACGAGCAGTACTTC. Translating it yields CASHPQGLDEQYF.

The CDR3 sequence: CASSQDRTYTDTQYF. The CDR3 nucleotides read TGTGCCAGCAGCCAAGATCGAACATACACAGATACGCAGTATTTT. This chain joins TRBV4-2 and TRBJ2-3; D ambiguous. The CDR3 extends over 15 amino acids. Germline lookup yields CDR1 LGHNA and CDR2 YNFKEQ. The V end was cut by 0 bases, the J end by 2 bases, with 9 bases between.

This chain connects TRBV7-9 to TRBJ2-1, with D perhaps given as TRBD1 or TRBD2 (6 bases each). V shed 2 bases and J shed 1 base, with 9 bases lying between them. Germline V gene sequence: CDR1 SEHNR, CDR2 FQNEAQ (reference sequence). This CDR3 region has 15 residues. The CDR3 loop is CASSLRGASYNEQFF. Written as DNA, the CDR3 is TGTGCCAGCAGCTTAAGGGGGGCGTCCTACAATGAGCAGTTCTTC.

The genes are TRBV30 and TRBJ2-3, with 9 bases matching TRBD2. The CDR3 contains 16 residues. V shed 4 bases, J shed 0 bases, and the junction held 8 bases outside the gene matches. Germline CDR1 GTSNPN, CDR2 SVGIG (reference sequence). CDR3 in DNA: TGTGCCTGGACTTTAGGACTAGCGTCTAGCACAGATACGCAGTATTTT. Its translation: CAWTLGLASSTDTQYF.

The gene calls are TRBV4-3 and TRBJ2-1; 11 bases fit TRBD2. Germline V gives CDR1 LGHNA, CDR2 YSLEER. The CDR3 covers 16 residues. The V gene end was trimmed by 1 base and the J gene end by 8 bases; junction bases not matched to a gene: 7. The CDR3: CASSQALAGGRYEQFF. CDR3 DNA sequence: TGCGCCAGCAGCCAAGCTTTAGCGGGGGGGCGGTATGAGCAGTTCTTC.

The chain employs TRBV4-3 and TRBJ1-2, with D unclear. V lost 4 bases to trimming and J lost 0 bases, with 12 bases between them. This CDR3 has 15 residues. The germline gives CDR1 LGHNA, CDR2 YSLEER. CDR3 region: CASSPPGGANYGYTF. In nucleotides, the CDR3 is TGCGCCAGCAGCCCACCCGGTGGAGCTAACTATGGCTACACCTTC.

The chain combines TRBV6-6 with TRBJ1-2, with D perhaps matching TRBD1 (6 bases). Germline CDR1 and CDR2: MNHNY and SVGAGI (reference sequence). The CDR3 extends over 13 amino acids. Trimming removed 6 bases at V and 6 bases at J, with 14 bases between. The CDR3 sequence is CASRLGGADGYTF. The CDR3 DNA sequence: TGTGCCAGCAGGCTGGGGGGCGCGGATGGCTACACCTTC.

The CDR3 sequence: CASSRGQYNQPQHF. DNA for the CDR3: TGTGCCAGCAGCCGGGGACAGTACAATCAGCCCCAGCATTTT. The V and J genes are TRBV7-8 and TRBJ1-5, with TRBD1 matching over 7 bases. V trimming: 5 bases; J trimming: 3 bases; junction bases outside the gene matches: 4. Germline CDR1 SGHVS, CDR2 FQNEAQ. CDR3 length: 14 amino acids.

The CDR3 nucleotides read TGTGCCAGCAGCTTAGATTCAGGGGTAGTCTACGAGCAGTACTTC. Translating gives CASSLDSGVVYEQYF. V is TRBV11-3 and J is TRBJ2-7; a weak D match, TRBD1 (6 bases). This CDR3 is built from 15 residues. V lost 0 bases and J lost 3, with 12 bases in between. Germline CDR1 SGHNT, CDR2 YENEEA.

This chain uses TRBV4-3 with TRBJ2-3; no firm D call. The CDR3 covers 18 residues. Germline V gene lookup returns CDR1 LGHNA and CDR2 YSLEER. V was pared by 0 bases and J by 9 bases, with 25 bases between. CDR3 bases: TGCGCCAGCAGCCAAGATGAGAAGTGGTACGGCGAGGTAGGGACGCAGTATTTT. Translating gives CASSQDEKWYGEVGTQYF.

The chain couples TRBV11-3 to TRBJ1-2; 8 nucleotides align to TRBD1. This CDR3 contains 14 residues. CDR1 is SGHNT, CDR2 YENEEA, per germline. V shed 5 bases and J 4 bases; nucleotides not matched to a gene: 6. CDR3 sequence (DNA): TGTGCCAGCAGCGGACAGGGCGGGGTCTATGGCTACACCTTC. Encoded protein: CASSGQGGVYGYTF. Looking up the rest from reference TRBV11-3 and TRBJ1-2 gives the full variable domain: EAGVVQSPRYKIIEKKQPVAFWCNPISGHNTLYWYLQNLGQGPELLIRYENEEAVDDSQLPKDRFSAERLKGVDSTLKIQPAELGDSAVYLCASSGQGGVYGYTFGSGTRLTVV.

The V gene is TRBV27, the J gene TRBJ1-1; 7 positions match TRBD1. CDR1 and CDR2 (germline): MNHEY, SMNVEV (reference sequence). CDR3 size: 16 residues. The ends lost 5 bases at V and 0 bases at J; junction bases unmatched: 9. The DNA of the CDR3 is TGTGCCAGCAGTACCCCAGGGGGAAAGATGAACACTGAAGCTTTCTTT. It encodes CASSTPGGKMNTEAFF.

J is TRBJ2-7 and V is TRBV5-1; D is uncertain. Trimming removed 0 bases from V and 2 bases from J, with 3 bases in between. This CDR3 region has 12 residues. CDR1 is SGHRS, CDR2 YFSETQ, per germline. The CDR3 bases are TGCGCCAGCAGCTTGGACGCCTACGAGCAGTACTTC. Translated: CASSLDAYEQYF.

The chain uses TRBV18 and TRBJ1-6; the D is unclear. This CDR3 contains 12 residues. V gave up 2 bases and J gave up 6 bases, with 2 bases separating them. The germline V gene encodes CDR1 KGHSH and CDR2 LQKENI. The CDR3 nucleotides read TGTGCCAGCTCACCAAGTAATTCACCCCTCCACTTT. Amino acid sequence: CASSPSNSPLHF.

The chain combines TRBV28 with TRBJ1-5; TRBD1 is a possible D gene (5 bases). Per germline, CDR1 MDHEN and CDR2 SYDVKM. Trimming removed 4 bases at V and 1 base at J, with 11 bases between. This CDR3 has 15 amino acids. This chain's CDR3 is CASSSVEGSNQPQHF. CDR3 DNA sequence: TGTGCCAGCAGTTCGGTGGAGGGGAGCAATCAGCCCCAGCATTTT.

The rearrangement joins TRBV13 to TRBJ2-3, with 7 bases fitting TRBD1. Per germline, CDR1 PRHDT and CDR2 FYEKMQ (reference sequence). After removal of 5 bases from V and 9 bases from J, the junction contained 8 bases not matched to a gene. The CDR3 is made up of 13 amino acids. The CDR3 protein is CASSPTGFRTQYF. The CDR3 DNA follows: TGTGCCAGCAGCCCGACAGGGTTCCGAACGCAGTATTTT.

The chain couples TRBV6-6 to TRBJ1-2; 8 nucleotides align to TRBD1. Germline assignment: CDR1 MNHNY and CDR2 SVGAGI (reference sequence). J gave up 4 bases and V 6 bases, and 7 bases lay outside the gene matches. This CDR3 region has 14 residues. The CDR3 region has the DNA TGTGCCAGCAGACTTACACAGGGGGGCTATGGCTACACCTTC. Translating gives CASRLTQGGYGYTF.

V and J are TRBV11-2 and TRBJ2-2; weak D call: TRBD1 (5 bases). Germline V gene sequence: CDR1 SGHAT, CDR2 FQNNGV. The V end lost 5 bases, the J end lost 7 bases, and 14 bases lay between the germline ends. This CDR3 is built from 14 residues. CDR3 nucleotides: TGTGCCAGCAGCCTCCAGGACACCCTCGGGGAGCTGTTTTTT. Translating gives CASSLQDTLGELFF.